The clone carrying this T cell receptor beta chain was seen a single time. Healthy adults negative for HIV, lacking recent acute infections or vaccinations, served as donors. This record comes from a study of shared clonotypes between healthy human individuals. Trimming took 4 bases from V and 14 from J, leaving 19 bases between them. Germline lookup yields CDR1 SGHRS and CDR2 YFSETQ. The CDR3 is 14 residues long. Generated by immunoSEQ multiplex PCR, the TCRdb table keeps only in-frame clones and is missing some. In the table there are about 300,000 clones, roughly 70% of which are singletons. The sequenced sample consisted of memory CD4+ T cells sorted from blood. Subset noted: CD45RA-negative fraction. The chain joins TRBV5-1 to TRBJ1-6; maybe TRBD1 (6 bases). The receptor comes from a man younger than 40 in good health. The CDR3, as DNA: TGCGCCAGCAGCCCGGGACAACAAAGGGGATCCCTCCACTTT. Residues: CASSPGQQRGSLHF.